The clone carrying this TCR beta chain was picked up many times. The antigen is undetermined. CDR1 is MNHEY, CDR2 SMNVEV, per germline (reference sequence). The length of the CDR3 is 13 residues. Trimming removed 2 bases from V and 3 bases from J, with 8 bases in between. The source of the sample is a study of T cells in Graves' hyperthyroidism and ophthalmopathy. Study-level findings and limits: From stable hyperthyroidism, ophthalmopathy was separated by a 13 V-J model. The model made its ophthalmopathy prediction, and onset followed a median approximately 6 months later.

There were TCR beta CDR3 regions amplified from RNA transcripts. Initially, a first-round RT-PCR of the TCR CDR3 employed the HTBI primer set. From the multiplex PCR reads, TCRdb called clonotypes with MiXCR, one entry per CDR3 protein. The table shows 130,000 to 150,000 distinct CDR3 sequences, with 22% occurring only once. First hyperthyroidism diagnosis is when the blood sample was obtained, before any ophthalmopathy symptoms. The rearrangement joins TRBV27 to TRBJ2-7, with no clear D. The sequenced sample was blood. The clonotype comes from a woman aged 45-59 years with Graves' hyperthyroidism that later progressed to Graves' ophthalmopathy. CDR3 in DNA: TGTGCCAGCAGTTTAGGGCTATTCTACGAGCAGTACTTC. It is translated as CASSLGLFYEQYF.